The subject of this entry is one TCR beta chain. Antigen specificity is unknown. Blood was sampled at baseline, cycle 4 day 1, and cycle 7 day 1. The V end lost 3 bases, the J end lost 2 bases, and 8 bases lay between the germline ends. CDR1 MNHEY and CDR2 SVGAGI come from the germline V gene. CDR3 length: 13 residues. This specimen comes from a study of OX40 agonist ivuxolimab in advanced cancers. Overall study: An agonistic anti-OX40 (CD134) antibody, ivuxolimab, was used to treat the patients. Patients in the trial were receiving intravenous ivuxolimab every 2 weeks, at doses of 0.01 to 10 mg/kg. Study-level findings and limits: CD8+ T cells averaged more expanded clones than CD4+.

Method: immunoSEQ multiplex PCR; TCRdb's copy keeps in-frame clones and lacks some. Of around 43,000 clones in the sample, more than 75% were seen once. V gene TRBV6-5 combines with J gene TRBJ2-7; D not certain. This receptor was taken from an adult with an advanced solid tumor such as melanoma, head and neck, liver or kidney cancer. The sequencing used CD4+ or CD8+ T cells sorted from blood, collected in a trial of the OX40 agonist ivuxolimab. This CDR3 reads CASSYSPTYEQYF. The CDR3 DNA follows: TGTGCCAGCAGTTATTCCCCAACCTACGAGCAGTACTTC.